The sequence of this T cell receptor beta chain was determined in a study of T cells in localized non-small cell lung cancer. The assay was immunoSEQ multiplex PCR, and TCRdb's table has in-frame clones only and misses some. Among some 80,000 clones listed, about four fifths were seen once. The CDR3 length is 16 residues. Deletions cut 4 bases from V and 5 bases from J, with 22 bases between. The germline V gene encodes CDR1 SGHRS and CDR2 YFSETQ. In regard to this clone: The antigen is not known.

Study-wide points: Adjacent uninvolved lung had the highest clonality, suggesting focused antigen responses. Sequencing was restricted to one tumor region; therefore, heterogeneity remains possible. Appearances in adjacent lung were noted for a median approximately 52 of the top 100 tumor clones.

The chain combines TRBV5-1 with TRBJ2-7; D could derive from TRBD1 or TRBD2 (5 bases each). The TCR comes from a man aged 40 to 70 with stage I lung adenocarcinoma. Here the sequenced sample was peripheral blood, taken before any cancer treatment. The CDR3 bases are TGCGCCAGCAGCCCCCCGCGTTGGGGGAGCGGCGACGAGCAGTACTTC. This sequence encodes CASSPPRWGSGDEQYF.